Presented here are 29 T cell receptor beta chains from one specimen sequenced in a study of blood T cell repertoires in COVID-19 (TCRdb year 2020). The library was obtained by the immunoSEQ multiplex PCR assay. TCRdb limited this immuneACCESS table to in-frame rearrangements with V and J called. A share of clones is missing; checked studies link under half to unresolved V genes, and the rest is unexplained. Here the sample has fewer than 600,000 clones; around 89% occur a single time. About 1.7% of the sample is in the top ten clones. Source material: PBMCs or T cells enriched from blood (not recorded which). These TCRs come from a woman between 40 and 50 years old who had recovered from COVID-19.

The CDR3 DNA sequence: TGCGCCAGCAGTCGGTACGCCGGGGAGCTGTTTTTT. This codes for CASSRYAGELFF. The genes are TRBV10-2 and TRBJ2-2, with D hard to call. This CDR3 spans 12 amino acids. V lost 5 bases to trimming and J lost 6 bases, with 7 bases between them. Looked up from germline, CDR1 is WSHSY and CDR2 is SAAADI.

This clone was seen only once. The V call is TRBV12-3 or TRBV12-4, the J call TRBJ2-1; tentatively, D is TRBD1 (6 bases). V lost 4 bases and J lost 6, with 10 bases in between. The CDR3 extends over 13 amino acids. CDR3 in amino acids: CASSWLQGNEQFF. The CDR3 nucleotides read TGTGCCAGCAGTTGGCTACAGGGCAATGAGCAGTTCTTC.

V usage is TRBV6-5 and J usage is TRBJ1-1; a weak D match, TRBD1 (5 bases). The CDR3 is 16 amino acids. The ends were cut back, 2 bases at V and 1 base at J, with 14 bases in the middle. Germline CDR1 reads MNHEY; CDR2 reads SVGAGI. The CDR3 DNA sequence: TGTGCCAGCAGTTACCCGACGATGGGGCCGAACACTGAAGCTTTCTTT. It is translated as CASSYPTMGPNTEAFF.

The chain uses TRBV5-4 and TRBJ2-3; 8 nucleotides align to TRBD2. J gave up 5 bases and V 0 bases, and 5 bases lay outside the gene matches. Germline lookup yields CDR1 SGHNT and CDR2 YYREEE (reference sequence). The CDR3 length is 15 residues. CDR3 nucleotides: TGTGCCAGCAGCTTGGAGCGGGAGTCTGGAGATACGCAGTATTTT. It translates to CASSLERESGDTQYF.

In nucleotides, the CDR3 is TGTGCCAGCAGCTTGAGGGCAGGGGATATCAACGAGCAGTACTTC. Translated: CASSLRAGDINEQYF. The rearrangement joins TRBV5-4 to TRBJ2-7; possibly TRBD1 for D (6 bases). In germline, CDR1 is SGHNT, CDR2 YYREEE (reference sequence). V was pared by 1 base and J by 5 bases, with 16 bases between. This CDR3 spans 15 amino acids.

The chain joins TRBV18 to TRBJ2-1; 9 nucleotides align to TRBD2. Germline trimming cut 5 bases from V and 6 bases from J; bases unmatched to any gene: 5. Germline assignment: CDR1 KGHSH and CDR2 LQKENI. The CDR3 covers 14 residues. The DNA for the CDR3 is TGTGCCAGCTCATCCTCTAGCGGGATCAATGAGCAGTTCTTC. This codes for CASSSSSGINEQFF.

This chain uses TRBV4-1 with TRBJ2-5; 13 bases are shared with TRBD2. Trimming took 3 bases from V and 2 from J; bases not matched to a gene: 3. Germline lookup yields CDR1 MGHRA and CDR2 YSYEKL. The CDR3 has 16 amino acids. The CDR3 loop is CASSHLGLAGQETQYF. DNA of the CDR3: TGCGCCAGCAGCCATTTGGGACTAGCGGGACAAGAGACCCAGTACTTC.

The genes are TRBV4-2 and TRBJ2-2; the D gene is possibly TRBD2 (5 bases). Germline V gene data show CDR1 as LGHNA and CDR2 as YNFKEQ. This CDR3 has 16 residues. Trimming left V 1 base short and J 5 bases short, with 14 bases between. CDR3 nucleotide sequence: TGTGCCAGCAGCCAAGTTGGGTGGGAGAGGACCGGGGAGCTGTTTTTT. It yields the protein CASSQVGWERTGELFF.

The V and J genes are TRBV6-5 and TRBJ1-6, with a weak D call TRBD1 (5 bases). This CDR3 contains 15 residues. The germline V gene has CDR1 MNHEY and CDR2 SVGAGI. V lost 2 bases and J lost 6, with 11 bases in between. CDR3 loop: CASSYIGGINSPLHF. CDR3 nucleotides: TGTGCCAGCAGTTACATCGGGGGGATTAATTCACCCCTCCACTTT.

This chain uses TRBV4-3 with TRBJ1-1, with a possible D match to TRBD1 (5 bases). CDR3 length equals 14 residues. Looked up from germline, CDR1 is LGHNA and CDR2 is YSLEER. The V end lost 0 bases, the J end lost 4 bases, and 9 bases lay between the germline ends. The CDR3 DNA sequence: TGCGCCAGCAGCCAAGATAGGGGCACCACTGAAGCTTTCTTT. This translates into CASSQDRGTTEAFF.

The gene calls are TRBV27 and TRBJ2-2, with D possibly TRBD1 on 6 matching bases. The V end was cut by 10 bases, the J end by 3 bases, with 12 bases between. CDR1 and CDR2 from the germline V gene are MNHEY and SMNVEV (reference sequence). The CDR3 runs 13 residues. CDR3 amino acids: CATRTGHTGELFF. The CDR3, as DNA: TGTGCCACACGCACAGGGCACACCGGGGAGCTGTTTTTT.

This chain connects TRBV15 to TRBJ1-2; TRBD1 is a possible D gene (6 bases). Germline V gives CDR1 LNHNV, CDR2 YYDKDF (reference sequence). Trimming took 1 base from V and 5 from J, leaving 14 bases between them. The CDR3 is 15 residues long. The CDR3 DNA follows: TGTGCCACCAGCAGAGGGTCACAGGGCGCTTATGGCTACACCTTC. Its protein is CATSRGSQGAYGYTF.

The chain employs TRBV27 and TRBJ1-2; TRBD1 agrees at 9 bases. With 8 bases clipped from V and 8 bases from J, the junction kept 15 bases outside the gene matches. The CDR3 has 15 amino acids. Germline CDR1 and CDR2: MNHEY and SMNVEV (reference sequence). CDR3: CASGIGTGNERGYTF. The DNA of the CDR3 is TGTGCCAGCGGAATCGGGACAGGGAACGAACGGGGCTACACCTTC.

The CDR3 DNA sequence: TGTGCCACCAGTGAGCAGTACTCCGGGACTGACAACACCGGGGAGCTGTTTTTT. Translation gives CATSEQYSGTDNTGELFF. The chain couples TRBV24-1 to TRBJ2-2; D is perhaps TRBD2 (6 bases). The CDR3 is 18 residues long. From germline, CDR1 is KGHDR and CDR2 SFDVKD. Trimming removed 4 bases from V and 2 bases from J, with 19 bases in between.

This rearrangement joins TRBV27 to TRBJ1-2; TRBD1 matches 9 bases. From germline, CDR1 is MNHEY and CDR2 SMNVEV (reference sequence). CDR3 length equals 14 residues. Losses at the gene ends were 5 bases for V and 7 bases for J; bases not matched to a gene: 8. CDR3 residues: CASSIQGQGSGYTF. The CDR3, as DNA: TGTGCCAGCAGTATTCAAGGACAGGGGTCTGGCTACACCTTC.

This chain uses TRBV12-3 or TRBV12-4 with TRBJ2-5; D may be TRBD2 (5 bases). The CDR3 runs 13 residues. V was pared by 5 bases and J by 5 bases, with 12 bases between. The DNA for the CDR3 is TGTGCCAGCAGTGCGGGCCAGTTTGAGACCCAGTACTTC. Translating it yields CASSAGQFETQYF.

The CDR3 loop reads CASSTGLAGVEQYF. The CDR3 DNA follows: TGTGCCAGCAGTACGGGACTAGCGGGAGTCGAGCAGTACTTC. This chain uses TRBV25-1 with TRBJ2-7, with 14 nucleotides matching TRBD2. The V gene end was trimmed by 5 bases and the J gene end by 6 bases; junction bases not matched to a gene: 3. Germline V gene lookup returns CDR1 MGHDK and CDR2 SYGVNS. The CDR3 is 14 residues long.

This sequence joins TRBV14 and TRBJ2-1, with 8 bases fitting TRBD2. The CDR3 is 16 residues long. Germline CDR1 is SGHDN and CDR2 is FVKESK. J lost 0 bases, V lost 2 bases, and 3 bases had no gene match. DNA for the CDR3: TGTGCCAGCAGCCAAAATAGCGGGGTCTCCTACAATGAGCAGTTCTTC. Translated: CASSQNSGVSYNEQFF.

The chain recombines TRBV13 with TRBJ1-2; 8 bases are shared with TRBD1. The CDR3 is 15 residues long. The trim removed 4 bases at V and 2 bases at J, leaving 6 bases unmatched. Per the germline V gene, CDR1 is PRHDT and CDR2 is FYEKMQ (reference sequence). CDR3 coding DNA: TGTGCCAGCAGCTCGACAGGGGACAGAAACTATGGCTACACCTTC. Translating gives CASSSTGDRNYGYTF. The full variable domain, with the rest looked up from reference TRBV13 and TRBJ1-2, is AAGVIQSPRHLIKEKRETATLKCYPIPRHDTVYWYQQGPGQDPQFLISFYEKMQSDKGSIPDRFSAQQFSDYHSELNMSSLELGDSALYFCASSSTGDRNYGYTFGSGTRLTVV.

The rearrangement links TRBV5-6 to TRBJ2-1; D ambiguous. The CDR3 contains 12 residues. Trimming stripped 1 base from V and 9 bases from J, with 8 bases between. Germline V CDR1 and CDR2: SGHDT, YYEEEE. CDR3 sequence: CASSLMAAEQFF. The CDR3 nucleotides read TGTGCCAGCAGCTTGATGGCTGCTGAGCAGTTCTTC.

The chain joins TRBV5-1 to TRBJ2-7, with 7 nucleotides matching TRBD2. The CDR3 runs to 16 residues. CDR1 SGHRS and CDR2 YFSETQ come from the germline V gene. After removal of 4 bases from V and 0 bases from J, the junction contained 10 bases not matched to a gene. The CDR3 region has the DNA TGCGCCAGCAGCACGTGGGGGGGTATGAGCTCCTACGAGCAGTACTTC. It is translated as CASSTWGGMSSYEQYF.

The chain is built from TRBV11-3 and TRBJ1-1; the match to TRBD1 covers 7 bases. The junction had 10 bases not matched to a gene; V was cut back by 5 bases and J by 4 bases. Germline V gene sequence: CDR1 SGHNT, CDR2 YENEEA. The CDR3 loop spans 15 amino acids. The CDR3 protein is CASSLLTGRVTEAFF. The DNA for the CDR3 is TGTGCCAGCAGCCTCCTGACAGGGAGAGTCACTGAAGCTTTCTTT.

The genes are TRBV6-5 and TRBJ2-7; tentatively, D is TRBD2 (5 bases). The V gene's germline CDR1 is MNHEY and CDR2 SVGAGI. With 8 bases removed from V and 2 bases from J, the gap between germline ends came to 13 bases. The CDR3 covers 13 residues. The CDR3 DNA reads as TGTGCCAGCGAGGGCAGGTTTACCTACGAGCAGTACTTC. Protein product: CASEGRFTYEQYF.

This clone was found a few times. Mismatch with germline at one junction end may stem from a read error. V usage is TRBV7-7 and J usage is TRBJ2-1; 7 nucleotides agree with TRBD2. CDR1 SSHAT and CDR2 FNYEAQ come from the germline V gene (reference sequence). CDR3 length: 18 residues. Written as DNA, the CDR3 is TGTGCTAGCAGCTTAGTGCCCCCGTCCCCGGGGACTACCAATGAGCAGTTCTTC. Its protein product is CASSLVPPSPGTTNEQFF. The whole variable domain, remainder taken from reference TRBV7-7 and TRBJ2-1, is GAGVSQSPRYKVTKRGQDVTLRCDPISSHATLYWYQQALGQGPEFLTYFNYEAQPDKSGLPSDRFSAERPEGSISTLTIQRTEQRDSAMYRCASSLVPPSPGTTNEQFFGPGTRLTVL.

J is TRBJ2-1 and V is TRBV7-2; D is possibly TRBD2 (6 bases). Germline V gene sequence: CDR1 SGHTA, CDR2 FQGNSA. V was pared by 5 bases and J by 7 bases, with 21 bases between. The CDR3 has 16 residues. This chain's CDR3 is CASSLTGNAGRNEQFF. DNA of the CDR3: TGTGCCAGCAGCCTCACGGGGAATGCGGGAAGGAATGAGCAGTTCTTC. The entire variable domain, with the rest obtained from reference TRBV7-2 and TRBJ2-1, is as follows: GAGVSQSPSNKVTEKGKDVELRCDPISGHTALYWYRQSLGQGLEFLIYFQGNSAPDKSGLPSDRFSAERTGGSVSTLTIQRTQQEDSAVYLCASSLTGNAGRNEQFFGPGTRLTVL.

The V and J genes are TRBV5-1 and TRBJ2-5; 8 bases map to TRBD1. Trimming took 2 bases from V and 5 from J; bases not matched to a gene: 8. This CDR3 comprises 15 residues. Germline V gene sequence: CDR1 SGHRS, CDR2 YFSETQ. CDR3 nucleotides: TGCGCCAGCAGCTTCTTCCCAGGGGGCCGCGAGACCCAGTACTTC. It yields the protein CASSFFPGGRETQYF.

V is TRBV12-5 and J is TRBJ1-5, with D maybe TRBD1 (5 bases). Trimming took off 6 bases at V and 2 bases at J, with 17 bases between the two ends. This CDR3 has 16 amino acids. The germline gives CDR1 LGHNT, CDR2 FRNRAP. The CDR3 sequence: CASGPPGGSGNQPQHF. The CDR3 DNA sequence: TGTGCTAGTGGCCCCCCCGGGGGATCGGGCAATCAGCCCCAGCATTTT.

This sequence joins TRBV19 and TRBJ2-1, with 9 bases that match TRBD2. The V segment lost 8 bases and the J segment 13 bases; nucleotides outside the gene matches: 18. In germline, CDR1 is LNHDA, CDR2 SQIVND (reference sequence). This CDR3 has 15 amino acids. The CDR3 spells CASQREDQSPVTQFF. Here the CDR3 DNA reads TGTGCCAGTCAGCGGGAGGATCAAAGTCCCGTTACCCAGTTCTTC. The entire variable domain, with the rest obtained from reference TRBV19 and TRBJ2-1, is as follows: DGGITQSPKYLFRKEGQNVTLSCEQNLNHDAMYWYRQDPGQGLRLIYYSQIVNDFQKGDIAEGYSVSREKKESFPLTVTSAQKNPTAFYLCASQREDQSPVTQFFGPGTRLTVL.

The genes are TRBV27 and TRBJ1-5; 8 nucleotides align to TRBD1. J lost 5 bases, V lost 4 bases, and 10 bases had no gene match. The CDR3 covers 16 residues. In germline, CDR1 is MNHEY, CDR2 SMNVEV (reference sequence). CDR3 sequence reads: CASSSNRGSYDQPQHF. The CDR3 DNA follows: TGTGCCAGCAGTTCCAACAGGGGGAGTTACGATCAGCCCCAGCATTTT.